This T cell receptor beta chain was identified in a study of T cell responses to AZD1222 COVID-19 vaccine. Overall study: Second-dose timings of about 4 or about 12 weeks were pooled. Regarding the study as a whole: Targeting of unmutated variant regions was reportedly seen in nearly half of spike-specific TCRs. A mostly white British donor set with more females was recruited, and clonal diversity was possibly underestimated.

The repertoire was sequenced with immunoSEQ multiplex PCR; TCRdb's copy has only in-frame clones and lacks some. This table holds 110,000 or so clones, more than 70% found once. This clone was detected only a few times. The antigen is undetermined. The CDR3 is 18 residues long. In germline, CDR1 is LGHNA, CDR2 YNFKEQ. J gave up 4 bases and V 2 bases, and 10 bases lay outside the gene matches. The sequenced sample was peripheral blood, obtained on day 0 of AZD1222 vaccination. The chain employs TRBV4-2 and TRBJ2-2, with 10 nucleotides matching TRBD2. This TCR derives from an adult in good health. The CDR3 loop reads CASSQRTSGAGGTGELFF. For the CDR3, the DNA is TGTGCCAGCAGCCAACGGACTAGCGGAGCCGGAGGCACCGGGGAGCTGTTTTTT.